This T cell receptor beta chain was retrieved from a study of regulatory T cells in long-lasting Graves disease. This clonotype was seen a few times. TCR beta libraries were built with iRepertoire HTBI primers and Arm-PCR of CDR3 regions. A single record per CDR3 protein comes from TCRdb applying MiXCR to the multiplex PCR reads. This table has more than 400,000 distinct CDR3 sequences, approximately 16% appearing once. Time point in this sample: newly diagnosed GD, antithyroid drugs for less than 3 months. Extracted PBMC RNA gave rise to the TCR library. Guidelines of the American Thyroid Association were used to diagnose Graves' disease. These data also featured in a second study, about T cells in Graves' hyperthyroidism and ophthalmopathy.

The clonotype was recovered from a woman aged 30 to 39 with Graves disease. The sequenced sample was peripheral blood mononuclear cells (PBMCs), obtained at new diagnosis, from a patient treated with antithyroid drugs.

Here the CDR3 DNA reads TGTGCCAGCAGCGTAGCCCTTTCGATGAATGAGCAGTTCTTC. Amino acids: CASSVALSMNEQFF. V is TRBV9 and J is TRBJ2-1; D gene unclear. The V gene lost 0 bases and the J gene lost 7 bases, with 11 bases spanning the gap. CDR1 and CDR2 (germline): SGDLS, YYNGEE. CDR3 length: 14 residues.